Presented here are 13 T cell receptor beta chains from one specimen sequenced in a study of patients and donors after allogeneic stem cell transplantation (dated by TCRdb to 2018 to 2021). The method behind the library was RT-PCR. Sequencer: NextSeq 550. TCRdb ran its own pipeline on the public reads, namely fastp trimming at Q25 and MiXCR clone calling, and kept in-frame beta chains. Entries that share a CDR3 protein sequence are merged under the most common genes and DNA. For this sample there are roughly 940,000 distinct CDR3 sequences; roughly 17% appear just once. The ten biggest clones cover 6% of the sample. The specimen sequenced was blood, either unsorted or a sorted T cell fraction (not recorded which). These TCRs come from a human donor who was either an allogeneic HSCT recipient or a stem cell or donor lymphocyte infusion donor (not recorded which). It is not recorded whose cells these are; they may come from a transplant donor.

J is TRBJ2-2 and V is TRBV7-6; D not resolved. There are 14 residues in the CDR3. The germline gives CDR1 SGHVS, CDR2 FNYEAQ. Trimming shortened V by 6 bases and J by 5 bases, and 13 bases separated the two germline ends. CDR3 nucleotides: TGTGCCAGCAGACTGGTGGCGGAAACCGGGGAGCTGTTTTTT. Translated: CASRLVAETGELFF.

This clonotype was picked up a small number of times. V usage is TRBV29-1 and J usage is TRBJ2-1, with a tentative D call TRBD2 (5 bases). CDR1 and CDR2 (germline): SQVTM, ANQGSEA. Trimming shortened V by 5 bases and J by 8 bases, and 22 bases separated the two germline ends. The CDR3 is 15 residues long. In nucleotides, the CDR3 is TGCAGCGTTTTCCGGACCGGCCGCGAGGGCGATGAGCAGTTCTTC. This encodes CSVFRTGREGDEQFF.

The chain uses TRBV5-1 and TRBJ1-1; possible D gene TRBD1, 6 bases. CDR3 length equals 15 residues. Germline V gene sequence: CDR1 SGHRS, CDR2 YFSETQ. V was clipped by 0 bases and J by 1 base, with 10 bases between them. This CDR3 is CASSLEVTGNTEAFF. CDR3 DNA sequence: TGCGCCAGCAGCTTGGAGGTGACAGGGAACACTGAAGCTTTCTTT.

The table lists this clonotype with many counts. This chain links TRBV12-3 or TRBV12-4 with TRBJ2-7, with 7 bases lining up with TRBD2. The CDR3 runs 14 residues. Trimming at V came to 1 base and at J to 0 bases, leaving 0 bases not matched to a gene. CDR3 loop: CASSLGTSSYEQYF. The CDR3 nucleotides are TGTGCCAGCAGTTTAGGGACTAGCTCCTACGAGCAGTACTTC.

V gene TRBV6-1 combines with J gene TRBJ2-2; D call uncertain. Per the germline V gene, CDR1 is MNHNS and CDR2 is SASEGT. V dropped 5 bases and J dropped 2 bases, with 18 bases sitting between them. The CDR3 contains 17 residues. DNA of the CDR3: TGTGCCAGCAGTCCCTCTCTTCGGCACGCCAACACCGGGGAGCTGTTTTTT. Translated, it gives CASSPSLRHANTGELFF.

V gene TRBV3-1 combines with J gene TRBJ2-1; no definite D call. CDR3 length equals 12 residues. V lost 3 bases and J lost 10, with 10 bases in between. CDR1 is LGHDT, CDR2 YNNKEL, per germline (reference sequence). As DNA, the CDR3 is TGTGCCAGCAGCCATGCTCCGCGGGAGCAGTTCTTC. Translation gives CASSHAPREQFF.

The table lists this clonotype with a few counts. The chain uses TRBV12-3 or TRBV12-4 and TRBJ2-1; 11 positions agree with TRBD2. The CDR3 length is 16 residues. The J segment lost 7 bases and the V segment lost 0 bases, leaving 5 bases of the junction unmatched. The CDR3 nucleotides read TGTGCCAGCAGTTTAGCCGGGGCTAGCGGGAGGAATGAGCAGTTCTTC. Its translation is CASSLAGASGRNEQFF.

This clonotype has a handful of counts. The CDR3 DNA sequence: TGTGCCAGCAGTGATCAAATAGGGGGAGGAAAGGAAAAACTGTTTTTT. It specifies CASSDQIGGGKEKLFF. This rearrangement joins TRBV6-1 to TRBJ1-4; possible D gene TRBD1, 6 bases. V was pared by 3 bases and J by 8 bases, with 19 bases between. The CDR3 consists of 16 residues. The germline V gene encodes CDR1 MNHNS and CDR2 SASEGT.

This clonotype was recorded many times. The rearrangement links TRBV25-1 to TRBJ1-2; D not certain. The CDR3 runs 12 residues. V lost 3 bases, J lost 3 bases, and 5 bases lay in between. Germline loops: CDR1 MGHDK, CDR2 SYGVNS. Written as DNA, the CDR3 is TGTGCCAGCAGTGAGAGATACTATGGCTACACCTTC. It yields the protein CASSERYYGYTF.

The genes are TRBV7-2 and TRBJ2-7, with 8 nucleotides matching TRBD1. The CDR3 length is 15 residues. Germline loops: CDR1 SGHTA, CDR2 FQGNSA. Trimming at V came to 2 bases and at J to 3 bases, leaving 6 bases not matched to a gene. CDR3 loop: CASSLYQGADYEQYF. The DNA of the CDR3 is TGTGCCAGCAGCTTATATCAGGGGGCGGACTACGAGCAGTACTTC.

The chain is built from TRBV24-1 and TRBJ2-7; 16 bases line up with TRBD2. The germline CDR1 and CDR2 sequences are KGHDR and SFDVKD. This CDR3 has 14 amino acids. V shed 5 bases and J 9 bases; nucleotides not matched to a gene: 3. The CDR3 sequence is CATSAGLAGGVQYF. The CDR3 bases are TGTGCCACCAGTGCGGGACTAGCGGGAGGGGTGCAGTACTTC.

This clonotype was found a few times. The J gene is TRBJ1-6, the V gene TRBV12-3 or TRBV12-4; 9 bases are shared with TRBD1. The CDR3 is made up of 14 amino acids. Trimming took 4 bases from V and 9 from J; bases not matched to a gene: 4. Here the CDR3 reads CASSSRQGGSPLHF. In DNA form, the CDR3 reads TGTGCCAGCAGTTCCCGACAGGGGGGTTCACCCCTCCACTTT.

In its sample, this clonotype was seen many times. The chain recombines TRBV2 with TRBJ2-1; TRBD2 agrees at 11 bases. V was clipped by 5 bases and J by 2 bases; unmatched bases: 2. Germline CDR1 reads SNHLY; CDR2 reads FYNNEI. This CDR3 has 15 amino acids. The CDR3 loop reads CASSLAGGTYNEQFF. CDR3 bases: TGTGCCAGCAGTCTAGCGGGAGGTACCTACAATGAGCAGTTCTTC.